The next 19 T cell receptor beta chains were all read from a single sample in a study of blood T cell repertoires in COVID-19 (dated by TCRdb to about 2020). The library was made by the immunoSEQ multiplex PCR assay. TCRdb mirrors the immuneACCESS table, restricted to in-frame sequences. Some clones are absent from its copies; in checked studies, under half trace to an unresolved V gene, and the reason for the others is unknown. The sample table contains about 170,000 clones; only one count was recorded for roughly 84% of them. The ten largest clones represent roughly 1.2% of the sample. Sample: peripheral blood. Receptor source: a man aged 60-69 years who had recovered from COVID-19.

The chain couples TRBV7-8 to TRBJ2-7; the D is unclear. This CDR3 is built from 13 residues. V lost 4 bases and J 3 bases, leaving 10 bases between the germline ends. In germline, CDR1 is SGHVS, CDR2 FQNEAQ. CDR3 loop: CASSSESSYEQYF. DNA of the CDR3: TGTGCCAGCAGCTCTGAATCCAGCTACGAGCAGTACTTC.

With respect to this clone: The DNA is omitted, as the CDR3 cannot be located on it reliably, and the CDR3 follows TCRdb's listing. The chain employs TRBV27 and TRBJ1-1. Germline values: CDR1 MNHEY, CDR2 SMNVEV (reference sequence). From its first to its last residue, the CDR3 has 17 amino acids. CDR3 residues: CASSSSRSAWGDTEAFF.

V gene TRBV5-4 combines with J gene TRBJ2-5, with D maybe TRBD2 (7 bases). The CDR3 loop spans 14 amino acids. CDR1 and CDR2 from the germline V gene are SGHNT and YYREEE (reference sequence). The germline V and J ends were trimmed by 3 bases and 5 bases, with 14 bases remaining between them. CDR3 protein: CASSWAGARETQYF. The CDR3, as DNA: TGTGCCAGCAGCTGGGCGGGGGCCCGGGAGACCCAGTACTTC.

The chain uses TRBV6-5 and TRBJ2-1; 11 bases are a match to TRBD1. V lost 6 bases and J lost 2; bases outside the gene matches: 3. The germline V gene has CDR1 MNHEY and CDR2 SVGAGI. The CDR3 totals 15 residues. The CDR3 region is CASRAGQGAYNEQFF. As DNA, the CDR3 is TGTGCCAGCAGGGCGGGACAGGGGGCCTACAATGAGCAGTTCTTC.

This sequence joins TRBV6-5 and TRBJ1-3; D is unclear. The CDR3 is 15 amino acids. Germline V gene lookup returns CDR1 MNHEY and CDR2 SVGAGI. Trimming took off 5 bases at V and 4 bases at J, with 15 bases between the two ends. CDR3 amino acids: CASSRLGISGNTIYF. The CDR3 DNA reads TGTGCCAGCAGTCGCCTCGGGATCTCCGGAAACACCATATATTTT.

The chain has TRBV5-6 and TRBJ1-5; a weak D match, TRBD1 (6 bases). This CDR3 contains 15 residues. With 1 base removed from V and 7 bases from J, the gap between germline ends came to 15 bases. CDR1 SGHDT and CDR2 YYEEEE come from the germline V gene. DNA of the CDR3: TGTGCCAGCAGCTTGACGGGGGGCTTAAGCCAGCCCCAGCATTTT. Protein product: CASSLTGGLSQPQHF.

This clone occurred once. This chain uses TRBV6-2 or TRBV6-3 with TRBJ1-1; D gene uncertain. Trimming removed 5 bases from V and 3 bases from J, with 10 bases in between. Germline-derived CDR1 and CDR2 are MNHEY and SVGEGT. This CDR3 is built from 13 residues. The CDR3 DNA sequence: TGTGCCAGCAGTGGGTCGGGGTACACTGAAGCTTTCTTT. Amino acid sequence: CASSGSGYTEAFF.

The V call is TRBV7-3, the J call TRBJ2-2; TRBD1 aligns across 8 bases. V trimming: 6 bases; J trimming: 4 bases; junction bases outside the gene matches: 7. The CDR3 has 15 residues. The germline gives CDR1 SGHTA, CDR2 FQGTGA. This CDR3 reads CASSPGGQGTGELFF. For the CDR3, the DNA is TGTGCCAGCAGTCCTGGAGGACAGGGCACCGGGGAGCTGTTTTTT.

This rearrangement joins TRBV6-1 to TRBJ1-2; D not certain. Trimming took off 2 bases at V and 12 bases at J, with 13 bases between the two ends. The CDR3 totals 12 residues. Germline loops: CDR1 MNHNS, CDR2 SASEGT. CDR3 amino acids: CASSESRREDTF. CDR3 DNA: TGTGCCAGCAGTGAATCCCGACGGGAGGACACCTTC.

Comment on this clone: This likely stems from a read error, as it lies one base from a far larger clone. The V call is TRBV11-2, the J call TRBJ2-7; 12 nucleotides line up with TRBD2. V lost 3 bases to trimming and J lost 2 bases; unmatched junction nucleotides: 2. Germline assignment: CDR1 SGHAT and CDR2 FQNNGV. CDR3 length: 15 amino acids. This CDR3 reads CASSFSSGGAYEQYF. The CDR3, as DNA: TGTGCCAGCAGCTTCTCTAGCGGGGGGGCCTACGAGCAGTACTTC.

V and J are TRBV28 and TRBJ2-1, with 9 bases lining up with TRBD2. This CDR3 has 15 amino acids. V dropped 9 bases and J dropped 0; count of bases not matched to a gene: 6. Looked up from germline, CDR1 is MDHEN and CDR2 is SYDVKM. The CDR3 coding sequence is TGTGCCAGTCTTAGCGGGGGAAGCTCCTACAATGAGCAGTTCTTC. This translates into CASLSGGSSYNEQFF.

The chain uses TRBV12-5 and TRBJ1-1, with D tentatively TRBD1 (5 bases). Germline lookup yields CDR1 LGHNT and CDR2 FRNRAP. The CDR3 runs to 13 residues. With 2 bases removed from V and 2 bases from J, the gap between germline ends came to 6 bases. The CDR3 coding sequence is TGTGCTAGTGGTTTGACAGGAAACACTGAAGCTTTCTTT. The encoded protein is CASGLTGNTEAFF. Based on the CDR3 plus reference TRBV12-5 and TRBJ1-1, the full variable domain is DARVTQTPRHKVTEMGQEVTMRCQPILGHNTVFWYRQTMMQGLELLAYFRNRAPLDDSGMPKDRFSAEMPDATLATLKIQPSEPRDSAVYFCASGLTGNTEAFFGQGTRLTVV.

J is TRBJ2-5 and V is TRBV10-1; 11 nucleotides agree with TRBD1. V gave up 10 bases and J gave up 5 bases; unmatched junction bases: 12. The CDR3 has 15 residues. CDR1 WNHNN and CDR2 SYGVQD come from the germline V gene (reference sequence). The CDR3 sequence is CAKASSGQGGETQYF. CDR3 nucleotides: TGCGCCAAAGCAAGCTCGGGACAGGGGGGCGAGACCCAGTACTTC.

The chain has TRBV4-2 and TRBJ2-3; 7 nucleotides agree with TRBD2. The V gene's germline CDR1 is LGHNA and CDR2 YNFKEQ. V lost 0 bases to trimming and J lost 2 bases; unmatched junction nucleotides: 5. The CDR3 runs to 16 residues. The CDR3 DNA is TGTGCCAGCAGCCAAGAATTACGGGGGGACACAGATACGCAGTATTTT. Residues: CASSQELRGDTDTQYF.

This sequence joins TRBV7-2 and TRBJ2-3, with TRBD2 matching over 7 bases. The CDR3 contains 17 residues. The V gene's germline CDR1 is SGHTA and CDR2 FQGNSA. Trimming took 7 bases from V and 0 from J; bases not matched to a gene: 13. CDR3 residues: CASNPGSGRGSTDTQYF. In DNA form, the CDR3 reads TGTGCCAGCAACCCGGGGAGTGGGCGGGGGAGCACAGATACGCAGTATTTT.

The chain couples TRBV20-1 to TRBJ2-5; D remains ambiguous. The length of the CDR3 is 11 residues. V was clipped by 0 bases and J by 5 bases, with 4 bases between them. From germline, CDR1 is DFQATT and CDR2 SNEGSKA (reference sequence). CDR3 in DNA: TGCAGTGCTAGAGAGAGGGAGACCCAGTACTTC. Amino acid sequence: CSARERETQYF.

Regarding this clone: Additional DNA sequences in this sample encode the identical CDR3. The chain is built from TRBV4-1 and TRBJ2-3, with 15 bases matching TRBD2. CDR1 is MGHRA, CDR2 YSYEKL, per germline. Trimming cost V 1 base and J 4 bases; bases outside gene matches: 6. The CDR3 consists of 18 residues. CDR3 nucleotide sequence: TGCGCCAGCAGCCAAGGCCGGACTAGCGGGGGGGCGGCAGATACGCAGTATTTT. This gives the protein CASSQGRTSGGAADTQYF.

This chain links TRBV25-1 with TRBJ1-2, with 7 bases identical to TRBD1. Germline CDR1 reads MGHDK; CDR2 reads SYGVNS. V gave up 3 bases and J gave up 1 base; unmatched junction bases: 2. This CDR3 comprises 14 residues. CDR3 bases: TGTGCCAGCAGTGAGGACAGGAGTAACTATGGCTACACCTTC. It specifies CASSEDRSNYGYTF.

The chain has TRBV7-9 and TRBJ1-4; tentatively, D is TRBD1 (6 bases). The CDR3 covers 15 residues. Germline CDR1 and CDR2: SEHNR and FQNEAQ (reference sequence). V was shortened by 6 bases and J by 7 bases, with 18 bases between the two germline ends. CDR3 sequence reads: CASRRSQGTSEKLFF. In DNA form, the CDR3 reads TGTGCCAGCAGGAGAAGCCAGGGGACGAGTGAAAAACTGTTTTTT.